This is a list of T cell receptor beta chains from one sample in a study of T cell changes during pregnancy in multiple sclerosis. Profiled with immunoSEQ multiplex PCR; TCRdb holds only in-frame clones, not every one. Among tens of thousands of clones, about 89% were seen once, and the ten largest hold 0.7% to 0.95%. Sequencing used CD4+ T cells from peripheral blood mononuclear cells, obtained before pregnancy. These receptors all stem from a female donor with multiple sclerosis, enrolled in a pregnancy study. CDR3s include the opening cysteine and the closing phenylalanine or tryptophan. A D gene is named only where the DNA matches it firmly. The listing skips clone size in some rows; elsewhere it reads once, few, many or a size class.

clone_size j_call v_call d_call cdr3_aa cdr3_nt
. TRBJ2-5 TRBV2 TRBD1 CASSAYRGPQETQYF TGTGCCAGCAGTGCGTACAGGGGCCCTCAAGAGACCCAGTACTTC
. TRBJ2-3 TRBV6-4 TRBD2 CASSVLAGGSADTQYF TGTGCCAGCAGCGTACTAGCGGGGGGTTCCGCAGATACGCAGTATTTT
. TRBJ2-5 TRBV19 TRBD2 CASSIERTSGAFRETQYF TGTGCCAGTAGTATAGAGCGGACTAGCGGGGCCTTCAGGGAGACCCAGTACTTC
. TRBJ2-5 TRBV5-5 TRBD1 CASSIQGVGETQYF TGTGCCAGCAGTATACAGGGGGTGGGTGAGACCCAGTACTTC
. TRBJ1-1 TRBV5-1 . CASSPWGGLRNTEAFF TGCGCCAGCAGCCCCTGGGGGGGGCTAAGGAACACTGAAGCTTTCTTT
. TRBJ2-1 TRBV7-2 . CASSPFTYNEQFF TGTGCCAGCAGCCCCTTTACCTACAATGAGCAGTTCTTC
. TRBJ2-7 TRBV27 . CASSFGRSSYEQYF TGTGCCAGCAGTTTTGGCAGGTCCTCCTACGAGCAGTACTTC
once TRBJ1-3 TRBV4-3 . CASSQDLGSGSGNTIYF TGCGCCAGCAGCCAAGATTTGGGAAGCGGCTCTGGAAACACCATATATTTT
. TRBJ1-1 TRBV2 . CASSGSTANTEAFF TGTGCCAGCAGTGGGTCGACAGCCAACACTGAAGCTTTCTTT
. TRBJ1-2 TRBV5-5 TRBD1 CASSGAGTGDIYGYTF TGTGCCAGCAGCGGAGCCGGGACAGGGGATATTTATGGCTACACCTTC
. TRBJ2-7 TRBV20-1 . CSARVGSEQYF TGCAGTGCTAGAGTTGGCTCCGAGCAGTACTTC
. TRBJ1-1 TRBV5-1 TRBD1 CASSSGDRWRNTEAFF TGCGCCAGCAGCTCTGGGGACAGGTGGCGGAACACTGAAGCTTTCTTT
. TRBJ2-7 TRBV4-2 TRBD2 CASSQGPAGGVYEQYF TGTGCCAGCAGCCAAGGGCCAGCGGGGGGAGTCTACGAGCAGTACTTC
. TRBJ2-1 TRBV19 TRBD1 CASGGTGDPEQFF TGTGCCAGTGGGGGGACAGGGGACCCTGAGCAGTTCTTC
. TRBJ1-3 TRBV30 TRBD1 CAWSIGTGPNTIYF TGTGCCTGGAGCATCGGGACAGGGCCAAACACCATATATTTT
. TRBJ2-3 TRBV7-3 . CASSTDTAGDTQYF TGTGCCAGCAGCACCGACACCGCTGGAGATACGCAGTATTTT
. TRBJ2-7 TRBV11-3 TRBD2 CASSLAGGSYEQYF TGTGCCAGCAGCTTAGCGGGGGGCTCCTACGAGCAGTACTTC
. TRBJ1-3 TRBV18 . CASSPTTDSGNTIYF TGTGCCAGCTCACCAACTACCGACTCTGGAAACACCATATATTTT
. TRBJ2-7 TRBV29-1 . CSVESKASGEQYF TGCAGCGTTGAATCTAAAGCCTCGGGGGAGCAGTACTTC
. TRBJ2-2 TRBV25-1 TRBD1 CASRGQEKNTGELFF TGTGCCAGCAGGGGACAGGAGAAGAACACCGGGGAGCTGTTTTTT
. TRBJ2-5 TRBV7-2 TRBD1 CASSFSGGQETQYF TGTGCCAGCAGCTTTTCAGGGGGCCAAGAGACCCAGTACTTC
. TRBJ1-2 TRBV5-6 . CASSLAGVYNYGYTF TGTGCCAGCAGCTTGGCAGGGGTTTATAACTATGGCTACACCTTC
. TRBJ1-2 TRBV30 . CAWAGQSYGYTF TGTGCCTGGGCCGGACAGAGCTATGGCTACACCTTC
. TRBJ2-2 TRBV18 . CASSPVARGNTGELFF TGTGCCAGCTCACCAGTTGCGCGGGGGAACACCGGGGAGCTGTTTTTT
. TRBJ2-7 TRBV4-3 . CASSQVGFSYEQYF TGCGCCAGCAGCCAAGTTGGCTTCTCCTACGAGCAGTACTTC
. TRBJ1-1 TRBV7-2 . CASSVTYRDTEAFF TGTGCCAGCAGCGTCACCTACCGCGACACTGAAGCTTTCTTT
. TRBJ1-5 TRBV5-4 . CASSSAGDSNQPQHF TGTGCCAGCAGCTCCGCAGGGGATAGCAATCAGCCCCAGCATTTT
. TRBJ2-1 TRBV29-1 TRBD2 CSAGRGGRNEQFF TGCAGCGCTGGGCGGGGGGGCCGGAATGAGCAGTTCTTC
. TRBJ2-3 TRBV19 . CASSIDRGTDTQYF TGTGCCAGTAGTATAGACAGGGGCACAGATACGCAGTATTTT
once TRBJ2-4 TRBV7-2 . CASSFIRGTKNIQYF TGTGCCAGCAGCTTTATCCGGGGGACCAAAAACATTCAGTACTTC
. TRBJ2-7 TRBV19 . CASSTTGQSTTEQYF TGTGCCAGTAGTACCACAGGGCAGAGCACTACGGAGCAGTACTTC
. TRBJ2-7 TRBV7-6 TRBD1 CASSLVGRGRDEQYF TGTGCCAGCAGCTTAGTCGGCAGGGGGCGCGACGAGCAGTACTTC
. TRBJ2-5 TRBV25-1 . CASSEDGRGETQYF TGTGCCAGCAGTGAAGATGGGAGGGGGGAGACCCAGTACTTC
. TRBJ1-4 TRBV6-5 . CASSYSSLTNEKLFF TGTGCCAGCAGTTACTCGAGCCTAACTAATGAAAAACTGTTTTTT
. TRBJ2-5 TRBV7-3 . CASSLGDPGQETQYF TGTGCCAGCAGCTTAGGAGACCCGGGGCAAGAGACCCAGTACTTC
. TRBJ2-5 TRBV7-9 . CASSPQGETQYF TGTGCCAGCAGCCCTCAGGGAGAGACCCAGTACTTC
. TRBJ2-3 TRBV5-1 . CASSWGEGEGTDTQYF TGCGCCAGCAGCTGGGGAGAGGGTGAGGGAACAGATACGCAGTATTTT
few TRBJ2-5 TRBV5-1 . CASSLEGEETQYF TGCGCCAGCAGCTTGGAGGGGGAAGAGACCCAGTACTTC
. TRBJ2-7 TRBV6-6 . CASSYRDNYEQYF TGTGCCAGCAGTTACCGGGACAACTACGAGCAGTACTTC
once TRBJ1-1 TRBV6-1 TRBD1 CASSVIQGAMNTEAFF TGTGCCAGCAGTGTAATACAGGGGGCCATGAACACTGAAGCTTTCTTT
. TRBJ2-1 TRBV4-1 . CASSRQVGYNEQFF TGCGCCAGCAGCCGGCAGGTGGGCTACAATGAGCAGTTCTTC
. TRBJ2-5 TRBV9 TRBD1 CASSPRTGGGETQYF TGTGCCAGCAGCCCTCGGACAGGGGGCGGAGAGACCCAGTACTTC
. TRBJ2-5 TRBV6-5 TRBD2 CASSYQGLAQETQYF TGTGCCAGCAGTTACCAGGGACTAGCCCAAGAGACCCAGTACTTC
. TRBJ1-2 TRBV7-9 TRBD1 CASSPDRVYGYTF TGTGCCAGCAGCCCTGACAGGGTCTATGGCTACACCTTC
. TRBJ1-5 TRBV30 . CAWTSQGGQPQHF TGTGCCTGGACCTCTCAGGGAGGTCAGCCCCAGCATTTT